This T cell receptor beta chain was captured in a study of cytomegalovirus exposure and HLA in healthy donors. Study outcomes and limitations: Information on immune exposure was restricted to one variable (CMV serostatus). Earlier analysis looked at TCR beta V segments, and most were productive about 87% or about 30% of the time. Cytomegalovirus association was assigned to approximately 160 TCR beta chains.

The primer mix had 60 Vbeta and 13 Jbeta primers. Clones were read by immunoSEQ multiplex PCR, and TCRdb kept only the in-frame ones, dropping some. The sample carries about 180,000 clones, roughly 76% recorded once. The germline gives CDR1 SGHDN, CDR2 FVKESK. V was pared by 1 base and J by 10 bases, with 14 bases between. The CDR3 covers 15 residues. A word on this clone: Its antigen is as yet unknown.

Material for sequencing was PBMCs. The chain links TRBV14 to TRBJ1-6, with D unresolved. This TCR was recovered from a woman aged 18-30 years in good health and CMV-seropositive. CDR3 amino acids: CASSQARDLESPLHF. The CDR3 DNA reads TGTGCCAGCAGCCAAGCGCGTGACTTAGAGTCACCCCTCCACTTT.